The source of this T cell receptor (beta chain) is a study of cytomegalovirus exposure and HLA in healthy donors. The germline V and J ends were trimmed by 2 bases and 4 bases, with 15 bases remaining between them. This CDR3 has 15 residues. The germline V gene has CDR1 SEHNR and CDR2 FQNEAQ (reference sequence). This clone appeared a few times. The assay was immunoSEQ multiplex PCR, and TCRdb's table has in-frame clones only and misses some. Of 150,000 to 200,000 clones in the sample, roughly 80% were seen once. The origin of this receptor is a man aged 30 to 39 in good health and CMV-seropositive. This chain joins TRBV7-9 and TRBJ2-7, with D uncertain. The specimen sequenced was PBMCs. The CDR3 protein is CASSLLNSKTYEQYF. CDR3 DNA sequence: TGTGCCAGCAGCTTATTAAACAGTAAAACGTACGAGCAGTACTTC.